This TCR beta chain is drawn from a study of radiotherapy plus CTLA-4 blockade in lung cancer. Study outcomes and limitations: Peripheral blood showed expansion of tumor-derived TCR clones after radiotherapy and ipilimumab. The best predictor of response was reported to be early blood T cell clone dynamics, with interferon-beta.

Repertoires were generated with immunoSEQ multiplex PCR, while TCRdb's copy carries only in-frame clones and drops some. The data show more than 60,000 clones, with 65% to 85% seen just once and 2.5% to 3.5% held by the top ten. Each patient with chemo-refractory metastatic non-small-cell lung cancer was treated with focal radiation plus CTLA-4 blockade using ipilimumab. Trimming took off 1 base at V and 1 base at J, with 8 bases between the two ends. CDR1 is SGHRS and CDR2 is YFSETQ in the germline V gene. This CDR3 is 14 amino acids long. About this clone itself: What it recognizes is unknown.

Source: peripheral blood, taken from a patient treated with radiotherapy plus ipilimumab. The clonotype comes from a human donor with non-small cell lung cancer who had a complete response to radiotherapy plus ipilimumab. The chain uses TRBV5-1 and TRBJ2-5; TRBD2 is a possible D gene (7 bases). CDR3 region: CASSLRGGQETQYF. Written as DNA, the CDR3 is TGCGCCAGCAGCTTGAGGGGGGGCCAAGAGACCCAGTACTTC.